These T cell receptor beta chains were read from a single sample in a study of cytomegalovirus exposure and HLA in healthy donors. Sequencing used immunoSEQ multiplex PCR; TCRdb keeps in-frame clones, though not all of them. The top ten hold approximately 2% of the sample, which has about 200,000 clones, around 76% seen once. The sequenced material came from PBMCs. The source is a man aged 25 to 40 in good health and CMV-seronegative. The CDR3 runs from the conserved cysteine through the conserved F or W.

v_call	j_call	cdr3_aa
TRBV18	TRBJ1-4	CASSPTERGEKLFF
TRBV7-3	TRBJ2-1	CASSLNSYNEQFF
TRBV4-1	TRBJ2-1	CASSQVAVYNEQFF
TRBV19	TRBJ1-5	CASRGGAHSTVIENQPQHF
TRBV27	TRBJ2-7	CASRGEGRAYEQYF
TRBV4-1	TRBJ1-3	CASSQEPGGSGNTIYF
TRBV30	TRBJ2-4	CAWRTGGVAKNIQYF
TRBV30	TRBJ2-7	CAWGLSYEQYF
TRBV5-1	TRBJ2-5	CASSSTGQLRETQYF
TRBV6-5	TRBJ2-7	CASRPPTSASYEQYF